This T cell receptor beta chain was recovered during a study of T cell repertoires in aging, cancer and after chemotherapy. Study background: Clear clonal overlap appeared across healthy donor samples taken over several months to years. General observations from the study: In healthy donors, age-related TCR diversity loss mainly reflected lost richness.

The template was genomic DNA from peripheral blood, not RNA. This CDR3 spans 16 amino acids. J lost 7 bases, V lost 1 base, and 7 bases had no gene match. Germline assignment: CDR1 LGHNA and CDR2 YNFKEQ. Multiplex touch-down PCR with TRB-A/B primers amplified rearranged V-D-J TRB sequences. TCRdb recomputed calls from the multiplex PCR reads with MiXCR, one row per CDR3 protein. The data show approximately 13,000 distinct CDR3 sequences, with about 20% seen just once and around 5% held by the top ten. This clonotype was seen a handful of times. Its target is unknown. The sequenced sample consisted of blood. The V call is TRBV4-2, the J call TRBJ1-2; 12 bases match TRBD1. The origin of this receptor is a human donor in good health. The CDR3 coding sequence is TGTGCCAGCAGCCAAGGCCCGGGACAGGGGGCAAGTGGCTACACCTTC. It specifies CASSQGPGQGASGYTF.